A single T cell receptor beta chain is shown here with its context. This sample is drawn from a study of blood T cell repertoires in COVID-19. About the study: In each case, the material was cDNA or gDNA derived from T cells, B-cell-depleted T cells, or PBMCs.

Germline V gene data show CDR1 as SGHTA and CDR2 as FQGNSA. V dropped 4 bases and J dropped 2; count of bases not matched to a gene: 4. The CDR3 sequence is 15 residues long. Sequencing was performed with immunoSEQ multiplex PCR; in TCRdb, only in-frame clones are kept and a portion is missing. The sample lists hundreds of thousands of clones, around 84% occurring once. Material: peripheral blood. The receptor was derived from a man between 70 and 80 years old with acute or convalescent COVID-19. The J gene is TRBJ2-1, the V gene TRBV7-2, with 8 bases identical to TRBD1. The CDR3 spells CASSSGQGPYNEQFF. The CDR3 DNA reads TGTGCCAGCAGCTCAGGACAGGGACCCTACAATGAGCAGTTCTTC.